Presented here are 27 T cell receptor beta chains from one specimen sequenced in a study of T-cell reconstitution after alpha-beta-depleted transplantation in children. The TCRbeta library incorporated unique molecular identifiers. TCRdb re-analysed the PCR reads in MiXCR, keeping a single row per CDR3 protein. In the table there are some 260,000 distinct CDR3 sequences, 20% to 30% of which are singletons. The source material was PBMCs, mostly from graft donor cells, sampled 360 days after TCRalphabeta/CD19-depleted stem cell transplant. These receptor sequences come from a female patient aged 2 to 10 who had a stem cell transplant for congenital amegakaryocytic thrombocytopenia, so the T cells may come from the graft donor.

V and J are TRBV3-1 and TRBJ1-1, with D possibly TRBD1 on 5 matching bases. CDR3 length: 15 amino acids. The germline gives CDR1 LGHDT, CDR2 YNNKEL (reference sequence). V was trimmed by 3 bases and J by 4 bases, leaving 15 bases between them. The CDR3 DNA reads as TGTGCCAGCAGCCAGGGGGACCAAGGGAGCACTGAAGCTTTCTTT. This sequence encodes CASSQGDQGSTEAFF.

The CDR3 region is CASSYLQGSYGYTF. The CDR3 DNA reads as TGTGCCAGCAGTTACCTACAGGGTAGCTATGGCTACACCTTC. The chain uses TRBV6-5 and TRBJ1-2, with a possible D match to TRBD1 (6 bases). CDR1 MNHEY and CDR2 SVGAGI come from the germline V gene. This CDR3 contains 14 residues. Trimming stripped 2 bases from V and 4 bases from J, with 11 bases between.

V gene TRBV3-1 combines with J gene TRBJ1-2; weak D call: TRBD1 (5 bases). This CDR3 is 15 amino acids long. Germline CDR1 LGHDT, CDR2 YNNKEL (reference sequence). With 0 bases removed from V and 2 bases from J, the gap between germline ends came to 10 bases. Written as DNA, the CDR3 is TGTGCCAGCAGCCAAGATTGGGCAGGGAACTATGGCTACACCTTC. Translated: CASSQDWAGNYGYTF.

This clonotype was observed once. The gene calls are TRBV10-3 and TRBJ2-7, with 7 bases that match TRBD1. The J segment lost 2 bases and the V segment lost 2 bases, leaving 6 bases of the junction unmatched. The CDR3 contains 15 residues. Germline CDR1 and CDR2: ENHRY and SYGVKD. The CDR3 DNA reads TGTGCCATCAGTGAGAATCCGCAGGGGGCCTACGAGCAGTACTTC. Its translation: CAISENPQGAYEQYF.

There are a few counts of this clonotype. The J gene is TRBJ2-7, the V gene TRBV18; possible D gene TRBD1, 5 bases. There are 13 residues in the CDR3. Germline-derived CDR1 and CDR2 are KGHSH and LQKENI. Trimming stripped 6 bases from V and 3 bases from J, with 12 bases between. The CDR3 loop reads CASSYIDSYEQYF. The CDR3 nucleotides are TGTGCCAGCTCGTATATCGACAGCTACGAGCAGTACTTC.

The chain has TRBV19 and TRBJ2-1, with D unclear. The ends were cut back, 4 bases at V and 10 bases at J, with 11 bases in the middle. Germline lookup yields CDR1 LNHDA and CDR2 SQIVND (reference sequence). The CDR3 has 12 amino acids. The CDR3 reads CASSTGWAEQFF. CDR3 DNA: TGTGCCAGTAGTACAGGCTGGGCGGAGCAGTTCTTC. The variable domain in full, completed from reference TRBV19 and TRBJ2-1, reads DGGITQSPKYLFRKEGQNVTLSCEQNLNHDAMYWYRQDPGQGLRLIYYSQIVNDFQKGDIAEGYSVSREKKESFPLTVTSAQKNPTAFYLCASSTGWAEQFFGPGTRLTVL.

This clonotype was counted between two and nine times. The genes are TRBV7-3 and TRBJ2-1, with 12 positions matching TRBD2. V gave up 5 bases and J gave up 3 bases; unmatched junction bases: 5. CDR1 is SGHTA and CDR2 is FQGTGA in the germline V gene. CDR3 length: 16 residues. CDR3 DNA sequence: TGTGCCAGCAGCCCCAGGACTAGCGGGATCTACAATGAGCAGTTCTTC. It is translated as CASSPRTSGIYNEQFF.

This clonotype has only a few counts. CDR3 loop: CASSLPGDEQYF. The CDR3, as DNA: TGTGCCAGCAGCTTACCAGGGGACGAGCAGTACTTC. This chain joins TRBV7-9 and TRBJ2-7; D is possibly TRBD1 (6 bases). Per the germline V gene, CDR1 is SEHNR and CDR2 is FQNEAQ (reference sequence). V was clipped by 2 bases and J by 5 bases, with 7 bases between them. The CDR3 covers 12 residues.

This clonotype has a single count. The chain carries TRBV5-1 and TRBJ2-5; D gene uncertain. The CDR3 is 13 amino acids. Germline CDR1 is SGHRS and CDR2 is YFSETQ. V was clipped by 1 base and J by 1 base, with 5 bases between them. Here the CDR3 DNA reads TGCGCCAGCAGCTTGCCCAGCCAAGAGACCCAGTACTTC. It specifies CASSLPSQETQYF.

CDR3 in amino acids: CATAISVGTGELFF. As DNA, the CDR3 is TGTGCCACCGCTATTTCGGTTGGCACCGGGGAGCTGTTTTTT. J is TRBJ2-2 and V is TRBV2; D gene ambiguous. There are 14 residues in the CDR3. Germline assignment: CDR1 SNHLY and CDR2 FYNNEI. V gave up 10 bases and J gave up 4 bases, with 16 bases separating them.

This rearrangement joins TRBV10-3 to TRBJ1-2; tentatively, D is TRBD1 (5 bases). In germline, CDR1 is ENHRY, CDR2 SYGVKD. V lost 10 bases to trimming and J lost 8 bases, with 26 bases between them. The CDR3 length is 15 residues. In DNA, the CDR3 is TGTGCCAACGGGAATGGACAAAGGGGCGCATGGGGCTACACCTTC. It yields the protein CANGNGQRGAWGYTF.

The chain is built from TRBV12-3 or TRBV12-4 and TRBJ2-3; the D gene could be TRBD1 or TRBD2 (5 bases each). Trimming took off 3 bases at V and 6 bases at J, with 10 bases between the two ends. CDR3 size: 13 residues. This chain's CDR3 is CASSFSGADTQYF. CDR3 nucleotides: TGTGCCAGCAGTTTTTCCGGGGCGGATACGCAGTATTTT.

The V and J genes are TRBV7-9 and TRBJ2-5; D is uncertain. Per the germline V gene, CDR1 is SEHNR and CDR2 is FQNEAQ (reference sequence). Trimming removed 5 bases from V and 2 bases from J, with 15 bases in between. The CDR3 totals 15 residues. In DNA form, the CDR3 reads TGTGCCAGCAGCCCCGAAAGGGCCCTACAAGAGACCCAGTACTTC. Its protein is CASSPERALQETQYF.

The chain employs TRBV4-2 and TRBJ2-1; 11 nucleotides align to TRBD2. Per germline, CDR1 LGHNA and CDR2 YNFKEQ. The CDR3 has 16 residues. The J segment lost 9 bases and the V segment lost 4 bases, leaving 11 bases of the junction unmatched. The CDR3 sequence is CASSPPPGLAVSEQFF. As DNA, the CDR3 is TGTGCCAGCAGCCCTCCCCCGGGACTAGCGGTTAGTGAGCAGTTCTTC.

The rearrangement links TRBV27 to TRBJ1-1; D is uncertain. The V end was cut by 3 bases, the J end by 4 bases, with 21 bases between. From germline, CDR1 is MNHEY and CDR2 SMNVEV (reference sequence). CDR3 size: 17 residues. This chain's CDR3 is CASSFSLYPTLSTEAFF. The DNA for the CDR3 is TGTGCCAGCAGTTTTTCACTCTATCCTACACTTAGCACTGAAGCTTTCTTT.

This clonotype is medium-sized (0.01 to 0.1%) by share. The chain has TRBV28 and TRBJ2-7; 7 positions match TRBD1. Germline CDR1 reads MDHEN; CDR2 reads SYDVKM. Trimming cost V 6 bases and J 3 bases; bases outside gene matches: 8. The CDR3 is 14 amino acids. The CDR3 protein is CASSTTGTVYEQYF. The CDR3 coding sequence is TGTGCCAGCAGCACGACCGGGACAGTCTACGAGCAGTACTTC.

This clonotype was counted only a few times. The chain combines TRBV7-9 with TRBJ2-5; 8 bases match TRBD1. The CDR3 sequence is 13 residues long. With V trimmed by 7 bases and J by 1 base, 2 bases remained unmatched. Germline V gene data show CDR1 as SEHNR and CDR2 as FQNEAQ (reference sequence). As DNA, the CDR3 is TGTGCCAGCAACGGACAGGGCCAAGAGACCCAGTACTTC. The encoded protein is CASNGQGQETQYF.

This clonotype was seen many times. The chain is built from TRBV29-1 and TRBJ2-1; 7 positions match TRBD2. V shed 6 bases, J shed 3 bases, and the junction held 11 bases outside the gene matches. Germline assignment: CDR1 SQVTM and CDR2 ANQGSEA. CDR3 length equals 15 residues. CDR3 sequence (DNA): TGCAGCGTCCTTCCCCTAGCGGCTAACTACAATGAGCAGTTCTTC. Residues: CSVLPLAANYNEQFF.

This clonotype has a handful of counts. The chain combines TRBV20-1 with TRBJ2-3; 9 bases map to TRBD1. The CDR3 runs to 14 residues. The germline gives CDR1 DFQATT, CDR2 SNEGSKA (reference sequence). The CDR3 DNA sequence: TGCACGTGCTCGGGACAGGGCACCACAGATACGCAGTATTTT. Its protein product is CTCSGQGTTDTQYF.

This clonotype appeared a few times. The J gene is TRBJ2-5, the V gene TRBV29-1; TRBD1 agrees at 9 bases. Germline V gene data show CDR1 as SQVTM and CDR2 as ANQGSEA. The CDR3 has 14 residues. The junction had 4 bases not matched to a gene; V was cut back by 4 bases and J by 1 base. Written as DNA, the CDR3 is TGCAGCGTTGGCGGACAGGGGCCCCAAGAGACCCAGTACTTC. It codes for CSVGGQGPQETQYF.

This clonotype occurred many times. The rearrangement uses TRBV4-1 and TRBJ2-1; D is uncertain. The V end lost 1 base, the J end lost 15 bases, and 16 bases lay between the germline ends. The CDR3 totals 13 residues. Germline CDR1 is MGHRA and CDR2 is YSYEKL. The CDR3 DNA reads TGCGCCAGCAGCCAAGTCTTTGGTCTGACGACGTTCTTC. Translated, it gives CASSQVFGLTTFF.

V usage is TRBV28 and J usage is TRBJ2-1; 8 positions agree with TRBD2. The CDR3 is 17 residues long. V dropped 1 base and J dropped 2; count of bases not matched to a gene: 7. Germline-derived CDR1 and CDR2 are MDHEN and SYDVKM. The CDR3, as DNA: TGTGCCAGCAGTTTATTCCTTAGCGGGGCCACCTACAATGAGCAGTTCTTC. Translation gives CASSLFLSGATYNEQFF.

This chain uses TRBV6-1 with TRBJ2-7; TRBD1 matches 10 bases. The germline CDR1 and CDR2 sequences are MNHNS and SASEGT. J lost 4 bases, V lost 7 bases, and 7 bases had no gene match. This CDR3 has 14 amino acids. This CDR3 is CASKRDRGSYEQYF. CDR3 DNA: TGTGCCAGCAAACGGGACAGGGGCTCTTACGAGCAGTACTTC.

This clonotype appeared a few times. The rearrangement links TRBV4-1 to TRBJ2-7, with D hard to call. The CDR3 is 10 amino acids. The V and J ends lost 8 bases and 9 bases respectively, with 11 bases between them. From germline, CDR1 is MGHRA and CDR2 YSYEKL. CDR3 DNA: TGCGCCAGCCTGACGGAGAGGCAGTACTTC. It encodes CASLTERQYF.

This clonotype was detected a few times. The junction does not match germline at one end; this may be a read error. This chain joins TRBV6-2 or TRBV6-3 and TRBJ2-3; tentatively, D is TRBD1 (5 bases). This CDR3 region has 13 residues. Germline loops: CDR1 MNHEY, CDR2 SVGEGT. CDR3 protein: CASSYLTADTQYF. The DNA of the CDR3 is TGTGCCAGCAGCTACTTGACAGCAGATACGCAGTATTTT.

This clonotype showed up just a few times. This chain links TRBV28 with TRBJ2-7, with TRBD1 matching over 9 bases. Germline V gives CDR1 MDHEN, CDR2 SYDVKM. The CDR3 is 15 residues long. V shed 3 bases, J shed 5 bases, and the junction held 8 bases outside the gene matches. This chain's CDR3 is CASSFWRTGAHEQYF. The CDR3 region has the DNA TGTGCCAGCAGTTTTTGGAGGACAGGGGCCCACGAGCAGTACTTC.

The gene calls are TRBV12-3 or TRBV12-4 and TRBJ2-3, with 10 bases identical to TRBD1. This CDR3 spans 15 amino acids. The V and J ends lost 5 bases and 1 base, in that order; junction bases with no gene match: 3. The CDR3 DNA is TGTGCCAGCAGTCTTGACAGGGGGCGCACAGATACGCAGTATTTT. Residues: CASSLDRGRTDTQYF.